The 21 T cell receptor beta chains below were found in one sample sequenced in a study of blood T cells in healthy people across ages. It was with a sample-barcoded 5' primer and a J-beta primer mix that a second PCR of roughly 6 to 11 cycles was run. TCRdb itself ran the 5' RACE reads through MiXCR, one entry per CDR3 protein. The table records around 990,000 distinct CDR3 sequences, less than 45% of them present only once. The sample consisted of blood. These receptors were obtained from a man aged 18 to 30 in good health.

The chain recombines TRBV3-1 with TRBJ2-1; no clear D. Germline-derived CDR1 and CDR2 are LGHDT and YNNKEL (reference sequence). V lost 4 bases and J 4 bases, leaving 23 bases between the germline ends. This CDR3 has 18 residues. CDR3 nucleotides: TGTGCCAGCAGCCCAAGAATCCTAGACGCGGAATTTTACAATGAGCAGTTCTTC. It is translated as CASSPRILDAEFYNEQFF.

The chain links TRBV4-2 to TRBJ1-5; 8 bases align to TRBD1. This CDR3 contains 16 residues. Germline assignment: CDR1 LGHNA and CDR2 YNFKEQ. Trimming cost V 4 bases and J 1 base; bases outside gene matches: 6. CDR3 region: CASSPEQGASNQPQHF. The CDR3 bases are TGTGCCAGCAGCCCGGAGCAGGGGGCGAGCAATCAGCCCCAGCATTTT.

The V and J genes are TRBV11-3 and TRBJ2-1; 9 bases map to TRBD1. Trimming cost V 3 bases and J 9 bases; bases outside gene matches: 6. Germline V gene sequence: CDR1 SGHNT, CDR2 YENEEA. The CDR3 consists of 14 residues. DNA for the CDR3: TGTGCCAGCAGCTTGGGACAGGGAAAGGGTGAGCAGTTCTTC. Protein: CASSLGQGKGEQFF.

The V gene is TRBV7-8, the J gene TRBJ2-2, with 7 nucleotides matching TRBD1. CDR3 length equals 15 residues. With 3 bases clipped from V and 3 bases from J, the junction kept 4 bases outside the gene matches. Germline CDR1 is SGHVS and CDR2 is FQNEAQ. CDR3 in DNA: TGTGCCAGCAGCTTGGCGAGGGGGCACACCGGGGAGCTGTTTTTT. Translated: CASSLARGHTGELFF.

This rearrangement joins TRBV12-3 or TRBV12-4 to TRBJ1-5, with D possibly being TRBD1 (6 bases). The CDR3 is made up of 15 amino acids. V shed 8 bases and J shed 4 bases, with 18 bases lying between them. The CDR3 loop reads CASGRMGAGNQPQHF. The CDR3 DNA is TGTGCCAGCGGGAGGATGGGGGCAGGAAATCAGCCCCAGCATTTT.

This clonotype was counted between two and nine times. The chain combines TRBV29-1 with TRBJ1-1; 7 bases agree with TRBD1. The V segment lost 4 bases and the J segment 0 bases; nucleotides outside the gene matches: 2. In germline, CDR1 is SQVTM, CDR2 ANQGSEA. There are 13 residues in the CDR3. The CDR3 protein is CSVGGGLNTEAFF. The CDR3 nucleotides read TGCAGCGTTGGAGGGGGCCTGAACACTGAAGCTTTCTTT.

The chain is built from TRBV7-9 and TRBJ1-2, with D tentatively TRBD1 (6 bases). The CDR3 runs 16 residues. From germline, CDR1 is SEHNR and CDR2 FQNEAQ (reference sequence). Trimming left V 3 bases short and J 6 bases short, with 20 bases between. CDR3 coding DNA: TGTGCCAGCAGCTTCGATGCGACAGGCGGTATACATGGCTACACCTTC. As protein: CASSFDATGGIHGYTF.

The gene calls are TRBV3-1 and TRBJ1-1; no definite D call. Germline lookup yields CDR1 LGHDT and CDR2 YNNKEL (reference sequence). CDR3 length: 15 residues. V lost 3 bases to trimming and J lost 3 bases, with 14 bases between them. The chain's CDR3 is CASSHGARWDTEAFF. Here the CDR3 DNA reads TGTGCCAGCAGCCACGGAGCCCGGTGGGACACTGAAGCTTTCTTT.

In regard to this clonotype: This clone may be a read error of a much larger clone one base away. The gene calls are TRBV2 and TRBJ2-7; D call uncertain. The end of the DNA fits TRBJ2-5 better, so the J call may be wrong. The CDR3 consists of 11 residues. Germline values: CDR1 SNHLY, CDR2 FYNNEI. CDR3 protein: CASTAQETQYF. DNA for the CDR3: TGTGCCAGCACGGCCCAAGAGACCCAGTACTTC.

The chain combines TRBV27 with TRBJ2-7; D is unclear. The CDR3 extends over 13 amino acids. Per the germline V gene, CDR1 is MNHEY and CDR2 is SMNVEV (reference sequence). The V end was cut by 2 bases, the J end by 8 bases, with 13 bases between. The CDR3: CASSLRQTRQQYF. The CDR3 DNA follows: TGTGCCAGCAGTTTAAGGCAGACTCGGCAGCAGTACTTC.

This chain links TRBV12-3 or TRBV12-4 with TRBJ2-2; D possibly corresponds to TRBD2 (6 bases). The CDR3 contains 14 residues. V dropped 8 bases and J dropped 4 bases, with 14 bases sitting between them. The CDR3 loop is CASAGNGGTGELFF. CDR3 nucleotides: TGTGCCAGCGCTGGTAACGGGGGCACCGGGGAGCTGTTTTTT.

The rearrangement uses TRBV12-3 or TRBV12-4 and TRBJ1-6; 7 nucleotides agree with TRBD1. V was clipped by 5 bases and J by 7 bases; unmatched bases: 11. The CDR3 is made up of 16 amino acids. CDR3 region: CASSPTTGLNNSPLHF. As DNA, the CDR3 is TGTGCCAGCAGTCCCACGACAGGGTTAAACAATTCACCCCTCCACTTT.

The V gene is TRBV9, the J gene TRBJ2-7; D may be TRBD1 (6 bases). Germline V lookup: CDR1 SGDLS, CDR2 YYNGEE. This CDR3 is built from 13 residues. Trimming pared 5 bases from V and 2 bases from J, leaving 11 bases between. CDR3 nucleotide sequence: TGTGCCAGCAGTACAGGGTCCCCCTACGAGCAGTACTTC. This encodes CASSTGSPYEQYF.

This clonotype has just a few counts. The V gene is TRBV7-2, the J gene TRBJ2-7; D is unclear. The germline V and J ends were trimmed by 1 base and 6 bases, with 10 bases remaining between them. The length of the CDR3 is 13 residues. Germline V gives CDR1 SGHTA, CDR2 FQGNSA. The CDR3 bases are TGTGCCAGCAGCTTAGGTGGTATCGCCGAGCAGTACTTC. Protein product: CASSLGGIAEQYF.

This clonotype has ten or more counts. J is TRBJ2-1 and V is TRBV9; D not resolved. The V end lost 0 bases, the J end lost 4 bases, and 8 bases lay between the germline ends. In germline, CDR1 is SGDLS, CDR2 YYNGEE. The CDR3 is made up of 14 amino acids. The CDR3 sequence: CASSVALRYNEQFF. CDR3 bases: TGTGCCAGCAGCGTAGCTCTCAGATACAATGAGCAGTTCTTC.

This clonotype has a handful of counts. The CDR3 sequence is CASSLASGPNEQFF. The CDR3 bases are TGTGCCAGCAGCTTAGCATCCGGGCCCAATGAGCAGTTCTTC. The V and J genes are TRBV7-2 and TRBJ2-1; D remains unclear. Trimming removed 0 bases at V and 6 bases at J, with 9 bases between. CDR1 SGHTA and CDR2 FQGNSA come from the germline V gene. The CDR3 extends over 14 amino acids.

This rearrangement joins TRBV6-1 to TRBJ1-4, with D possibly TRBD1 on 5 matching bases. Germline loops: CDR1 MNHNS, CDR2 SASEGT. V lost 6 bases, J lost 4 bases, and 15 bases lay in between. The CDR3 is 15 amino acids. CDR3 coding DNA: TGTGCCAGCAGGCCCCCGGGGGGTCATAATGAAAAACTGTTTTTT. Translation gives CASRPPGGHNEKLFF.

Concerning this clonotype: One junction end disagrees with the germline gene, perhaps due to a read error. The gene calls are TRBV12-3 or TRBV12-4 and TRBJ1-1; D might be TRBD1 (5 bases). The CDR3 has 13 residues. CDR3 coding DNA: TGTGCCAGCCGTCGGTGGCAGGGCCCTGAAGTTTTCTTT. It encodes CASRRWQGPEVFF.

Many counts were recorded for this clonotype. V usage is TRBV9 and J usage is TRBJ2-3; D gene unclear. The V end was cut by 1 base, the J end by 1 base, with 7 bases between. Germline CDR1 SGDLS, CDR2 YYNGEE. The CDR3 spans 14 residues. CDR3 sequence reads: CASSVRQGTDTQYF. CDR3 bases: TGTGCCAGCAGCGTAAGGCAGGGCACAGATACGCAGTATTTT.

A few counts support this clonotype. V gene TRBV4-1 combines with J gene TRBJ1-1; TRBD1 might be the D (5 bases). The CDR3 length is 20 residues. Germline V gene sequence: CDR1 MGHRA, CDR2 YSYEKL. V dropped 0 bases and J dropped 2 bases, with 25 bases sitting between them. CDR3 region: CASSQDRGVSLGQANTEAFF. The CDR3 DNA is TGCGCCAGCAGCCAAGATAGAGGGGTGTCCCTGGGGCAGGCAAACACTGAAGCTTTCTTT.

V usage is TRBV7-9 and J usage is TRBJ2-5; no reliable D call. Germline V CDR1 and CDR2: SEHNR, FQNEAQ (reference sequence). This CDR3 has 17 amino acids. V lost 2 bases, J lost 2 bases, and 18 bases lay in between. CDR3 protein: CASSLLGPAVEQETQYF. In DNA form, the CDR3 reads TGTGCCAGCAGCTTATTAGGCCCGGCGGTGGAACAAGAGACCCAGTACTTC.